This entry lists 10 T cell receptor beta chains sequenced from one sample in a study of graft-versus-host responses after intestinal transplantation. Clones were sequenced by immunoSEQ multiplex PCR, and TCRdb holds only the in-frame ones, with some missing. The sample has roughly 25,000 clones, around 94% seen once. The sample in question was PBMCs, obtained roughly 29 days after intestinal transplant. These receptors all stem from a human patient who received an intestinal transplant, so some T cells may come from the graft donor.

This rearrangement joins TRBV15 to TRBJ1-1; D not certain. Germline V gene lookup returns CDR1 LNHNV and CDR2 YYDKDF (reference sequence). Trimming pared 1 base from V and 10 bases from J, leaving 13 bases between. There are 13 residues in the CDR3. In nucleotides, the CDR3 is TGTGCCACCAGCAGAGTAAGGGAACGAGGAGCTTTCTTT. It encodes CATSRVRERGAFF. Combining the CDR3 with reference TRBV15 and TRBJ1-1 gives the whole variable domain DAMVIQNPRYQVTQFGKPVTLSCSQTLNHNVMYWYQQKSSQAPKLLFHYYDKDFNNEADTPDNFQSRRPNTSFCFLDIRSPGLGDTAMYLCATSRVRERGAFFGQGTRLTVV.

The chain is built from TRBV4-1 and TRBJ1-5, with D maybe TRBD1 (6 bases). V was clipped by 0 bases and J by 2 bases, with 14 bases between them. The CDR3 has 17 amino acids. Germline loops: CDR1 MGHRA, CDR2 YSYEKL. As DNA, the CDR3 is TGCGCCAGCAGCCAAGAAGAGGGGGGGAAAGGCAATCAGCCCCAGCATTTT. This gives the protein CASSQEEGGKGNQPQHF.

The V call is TRBV28, the J call TRBJ2-2, with a weak D call TRBD1 (6 bases). The V end was cut by 6 bases, the J end by 7 bases, with 15 bases between. The CDR3 totals 14 residues. Looked up from germline, CDR1 is MDHEN and CDR2 is SYDVKM. CDR3 in DNA: TGTGCCAGCAGGCAACAGGGATTCAACGGGGAGCTGTTTTTT. Translated: CASRQQGFNGELFF.

This sequence joins TRBV28 and TRBJ2-1, with D possibly TRBD2 on 5 matching bases. Germline V gives CDR1 MDHEN, CDR2 SYDVKM. Between the trimmed V and J ends, which lost 5 bases and 5 bases, there was a span of 16 bases. CDR3 length equals 15 residues. The chain's CDR3 is CASSIRAVVNNEQFF. The CDR3 DNA reads as TGTGCCAGCAGTATTAGAGCGGTCGTTAACAATGAGCAGTTCTTC.

This clone has just a few counts. The gene calls are TRBV6-1 and TRBJ2-7; maybe TRBD2 (6 bases). The CDR3 is 14 amino acids. V dropped 3 bases and J dropped 3 bases, with 12 bases sitting between them. Germline values: CDR1 MNHNS, CDR2 SASEGT. CDR3 residues: CASSDGPEGYEQYF. The DNA of the CDR3 is TGTGCCAGCAGTGATGGCCCGGAGGGCTACGAGCAGTACTTC.

This chain joins TRBV5-4 and TRBJ2-3; D not resolved. Germline CDR1 SGHNT, CDR2 YYREEE (reference sequence). The CDR3 extends over 15 amino acids. V was pared by 5 bases and J by 1 base, with 14 bases between. DNA for the CDR3: TGTGCCAGCAGTCAACCGGGCCCAGGCACAGATACGCAGTATTTT. Protein product: CASSQPGPGTDTQYF.

The chain is built from TRBV5-1 and TRBJ1-1, with D maybe TRBD1 (6 bases). Germline CDR1 reads SGHRS; CDR2 reads YFSETQ. The CDR3 runs to 15 residues. V lost 5 bases and J 5 bases, leaving 19 bases between the germline ends. The CDR3 coding sequence is TGCGCCAGCAGGGTGGGGGCAGGGGTAGGTACTGAAGCTTTCTTT. This gives the protein CASRVGAGVGTEAFF.

V usage is TRBV21-1 and J usage is TRBJ2-3; the D segment call TRBD2 is taken from the table without a DNA check. TRBV21-1 has pseudogene status. The CDR3 covers 15 residues. In nucleotides, the CDR3 is TGTGCCAGCAGCAAAGAGCACTCTCCCACAGATACGCAGTATTTT. Translating gives CASSKEHSPTDTQYF.

CDR3 DNA: TGTGCCAGTAGTATCGGGGCGGGAGGCTACGAGCAGTACTTC. This sequence encodes CASSIGAGGYEQYF. The chain couples TRBV19 to TRBJ2-7; 8 nucleotides match TRBD2. With V trimmed by 3 bases and J by 3 bases, 4 bases remained unmatched. From germline, CDR1 is LNHDA and CDR2 SQIVND (reference sequence). This CDR3 contains 14 residues.

V gene TRBV9 combines with J gene TRBJ1-4; TRBD1 might be the D (6 bases). Trimming left V 4 bases short and J 0 bases short, with 13 bases between. The CDR3 extends over 16 amino acids. The germline V gene encodes CDR1 SGDLS and CDR2 YYNGEE. The CDR3 loop is CASSPEDSATNEKLFF. The CDR3 DNA reads TGTGCCAGCAGCCCAGAGGACAGCGCAACTAATGAAAAACTGTTTTTT.